These T cell receptor beta chains were read from a single sample in a study of blood T cell repertoires in COVID-19. Method: immunoSEQ multiplex PCR; TCRdb's copy keeps in-frame clones and lacks some. The sample records about 100,000 clones, 65% to 90% being singletons. Sequenced input: peripheral blood. Source of these receptors: a man older than 75 with acute or convalescent COVID-19. CDR3s include the opening cysteine and the closing phenylalanine or tryptophan. D genes are given only for firm matches. A row's size may be missing; if present it is once, few, many or a size class.

TRBV7-2	TRBJ2-5	TRBD2	16	.	TGTGCCAGCACATTTATTCCGGGAGGGTTCCAAGAGACCCAGTACTTC	CASTFIPGGFQETQYF
TRBV7-2	TRBJ2-7	TRBD1	16	few	TGTGCCAGCAGTCTAGCCCCCGGGACAGGGGCCTACGAGCAGTACTTC	CASSLAPGTGAYEQYF
TRBV28	TRBJ2-1	TRBD2	16	once	TGTGCCAGCAGCGCCAGCGGGAGGGCCTTGTACAATGAGCAGTTCTTC	CASSASGRALYNEQFF
TRBV5-1	TRBJ2-5	TRBD1	16	.	TGCGCCAGCAGCTTGGGGACAGGGGGATTAGGAGAGACCCAGTACTTC	CASSLGTGGLGETQYF
TRBV7-9	TRBJ2-5	TRBD1	13	.	TGTGCCAGCAGCCCTGGGACAGCCGGAGACCAGTACTTC	CASSPGTAGDQYF
TRBV19	TRBJ2-1	.	13	.	TGTGCCAGTAGTATCAGGGGTGACGATGAGCAGTTCTTC	CASSIRGDDEQFF
TRBV5-4	TRBJ2-2	TRBD1	15	.	TGTGCCAGCGCCCCGGGACAGGGGAGTTCCGGGGAGCTGTTTTTT	CASAPGQGSSGELFF
TRBV2	TRBJ1-1	.	13	.	TGTGCCAGCAGTGACACACTGAACACTGAAGCTTTCTTT	CASSDTLNTEAFF
TRBV20-1	TRBJ2-3	TRBD1	16	.	TGCAGTGCTAGTGACATCGGACAGGGGGCGTCAGATACGCAGTATTTT	CSASDIGQGASDTQYF
TRBV2	TRBJ1-5	TRBD1	15	.	TGTGCCAGCAGAGACCGGACAGGGGGGAATCAGCCCCAGCATTTT	CASRDRTGGNQPQHF
TRBV5-5	TRBJ2-3	TRBD2	16	.	TGTGCCAGCACCCGCTCTTCCGGGACTAAAACAGATACGCAGTATTTT	CASTRSSGTKTDTQYF
TRBV5-8	TRBJ1-2	.	11	.	TGTGCCAGCAGTCCACGGGGGGGCTACACCTTC	CASSPRGGYTF
TRBV6-1	TRBJ2-4	TRBD2	14	.	TGTGCCAGCAGTGAGGGACTAGCGGGGGAGGGTCAGTACTTC	CASSEGLAGEGQYF
TRBV6-1	TRBJ1-2	.	15	.	TGTGCCAGCAGTGAAGCGTCGGGGGGAGCGGATGGCTACACCTTC	CASSEASGGADGYTF
TRBV28	TRBJ2-1	TRBD1	16	.	TGTGCCAGCAGCCATGACAGGGGAGCTTCCTACAATGAGCAGTTCTTC	CASSHDRGASYNEQFF
TRBV15	TRBJ2-1	TRBD1	15	.	TGTGCCACCAGCCGACAGGGCTTTTCCTACAATGAGCAGTTCTTC	CATSRQGFSYNEQFF
TRBV9	TRBJ2-3	.	14	.	TGTGCCAGCAGCATCAGGCCCAGCACAGATACGCAGTATTTT	CASSIRPSTDTQYF
TRBV30	TRBJ1-1	.	12	.	TGTGCCTGGAACCTTGGGGAGGGCGAAGCTTTCTTT	CAWNLGEGEAFF